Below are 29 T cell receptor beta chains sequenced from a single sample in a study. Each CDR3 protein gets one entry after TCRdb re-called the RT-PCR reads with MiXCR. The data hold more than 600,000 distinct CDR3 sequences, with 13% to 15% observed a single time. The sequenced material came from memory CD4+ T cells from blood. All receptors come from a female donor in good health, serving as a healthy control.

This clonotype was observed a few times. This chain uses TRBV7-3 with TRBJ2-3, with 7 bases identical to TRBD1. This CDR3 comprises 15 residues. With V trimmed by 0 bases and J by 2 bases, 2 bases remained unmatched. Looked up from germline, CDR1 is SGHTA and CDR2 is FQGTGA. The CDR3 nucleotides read TGTGCCAGCAGCTTAACGGGGACAGACACAGATACGCAGTATTTT. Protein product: CASSLTGTDTDTQYF.

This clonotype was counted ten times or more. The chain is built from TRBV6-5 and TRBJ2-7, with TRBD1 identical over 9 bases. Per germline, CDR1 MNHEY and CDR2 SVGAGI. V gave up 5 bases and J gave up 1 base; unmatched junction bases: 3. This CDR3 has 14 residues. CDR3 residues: CASSTGQGSYEQYF. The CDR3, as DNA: TGTGCCAGCAGTACGGGACAGGGTTCCTACGAGCAGTACTTC.

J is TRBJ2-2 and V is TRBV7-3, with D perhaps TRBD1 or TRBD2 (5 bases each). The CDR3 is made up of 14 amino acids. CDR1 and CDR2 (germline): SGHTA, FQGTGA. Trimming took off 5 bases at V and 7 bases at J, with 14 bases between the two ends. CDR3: CASSPYMGVGELFF. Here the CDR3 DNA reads TGTGCCAGCAGCCCCTACATGGGGGTCGGGGAGCTGTTTTTT. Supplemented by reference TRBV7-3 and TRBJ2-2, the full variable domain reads GAGVSQTPSNKVTEKGKYVELRCDPISGHTALYWYRQSLGQGPEFLIYFQGTGAADDSGLPNDRFFAVRPEGSVSTLKIQRTERGDSAVYLCASSPYMGVGELFFGEGSRLTVL.

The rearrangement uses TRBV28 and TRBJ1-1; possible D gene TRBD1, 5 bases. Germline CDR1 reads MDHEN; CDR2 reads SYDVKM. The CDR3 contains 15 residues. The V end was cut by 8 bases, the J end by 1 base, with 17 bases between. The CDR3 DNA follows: TGTGCCAGCGGCGGGGGGGGACTTAAGAACACTGAAGCTTTCTTT. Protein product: CASGGGGLKNTEAFF.

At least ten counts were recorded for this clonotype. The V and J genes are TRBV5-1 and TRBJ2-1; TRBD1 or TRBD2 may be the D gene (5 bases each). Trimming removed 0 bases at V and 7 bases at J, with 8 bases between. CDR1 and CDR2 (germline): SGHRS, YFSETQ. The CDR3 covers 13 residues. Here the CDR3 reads CASSLEGRNEQFF. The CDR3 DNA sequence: TGCGCCAGCAGCTTGGAGGGACGTAATGAGCAGTTCTTC.

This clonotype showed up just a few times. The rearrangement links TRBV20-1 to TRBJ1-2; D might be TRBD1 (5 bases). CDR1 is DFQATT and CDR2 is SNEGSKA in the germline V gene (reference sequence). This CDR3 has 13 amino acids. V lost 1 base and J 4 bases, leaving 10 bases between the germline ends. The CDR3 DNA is TGCAGTGCTAGAGTGCAGGGCGGCTATGGCTACACCTTC. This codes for CSARVQGGYGYTF.

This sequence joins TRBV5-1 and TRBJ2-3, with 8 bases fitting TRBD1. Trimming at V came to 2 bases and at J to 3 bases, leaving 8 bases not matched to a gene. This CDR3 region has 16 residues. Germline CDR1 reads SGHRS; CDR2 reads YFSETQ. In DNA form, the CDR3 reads TGCGCCAGCAGCTTAGTAGCAGGGGGCGAGACAGATACGCAGTATTTT. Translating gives CASSLVAGGETDTQYF.

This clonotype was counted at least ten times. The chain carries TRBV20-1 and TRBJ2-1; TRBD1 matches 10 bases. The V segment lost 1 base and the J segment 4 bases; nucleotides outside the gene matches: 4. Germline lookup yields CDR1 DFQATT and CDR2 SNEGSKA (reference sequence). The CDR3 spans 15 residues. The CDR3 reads CSARVRTGGYNEQFF. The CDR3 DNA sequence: TGCAGTGCTAGAGTCCGGACAGGGGGGTACAATGAGCAGTTCTTC.

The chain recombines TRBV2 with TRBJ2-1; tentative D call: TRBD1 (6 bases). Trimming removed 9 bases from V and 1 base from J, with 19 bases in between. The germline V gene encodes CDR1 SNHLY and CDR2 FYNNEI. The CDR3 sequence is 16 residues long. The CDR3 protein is CASYQEEGTSYNEQFF. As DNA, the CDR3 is TGTGCCAGTTACCAAGAAGAGGGGACATCCTACAATGAGCAGTTCTTC.

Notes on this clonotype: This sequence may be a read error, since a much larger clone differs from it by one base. CDR3 in DNA: TGCAGCGTCTTCAGGGGTAGAACTAAAGCTTTCTTT. As protein: CSVFRGRTKAFF. The rearrangement links TRBV29-1 to TRBJ1-1, with D perhaps matching TRBD1 (6 bases). Germline V gives CDR1 SQVTM, CDR2 ANQGSEA. V lost 6 bases to trimming and J lost 9 bases, with 17 bases between them. The CDR3 is 12 amino acids.

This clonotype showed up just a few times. The CDR3 sequence is CASSSPAVQETQYF. CDR3 DNA: TGTGCCAGTAGTTCGCCCGCAGTCCAAGAGACCCAGTACTTC. The genes are TRBV19 and TRBJ2-5, with D uncertain. The ends were cut back, 5 bases at V and 1 base at J, with 11 bases in the middle. CDR1 is LNHDA, CDR2 SQIVND, per germline (reference sequence). CDR3 length equals 14 residues.

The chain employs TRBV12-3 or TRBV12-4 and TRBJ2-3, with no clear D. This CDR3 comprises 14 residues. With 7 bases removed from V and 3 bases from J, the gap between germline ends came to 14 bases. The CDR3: CASIPGGRTDTQYF. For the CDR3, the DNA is TGTGCCAGCATCCCGGGTGGACGGACAGATACGCAGTATTTT.

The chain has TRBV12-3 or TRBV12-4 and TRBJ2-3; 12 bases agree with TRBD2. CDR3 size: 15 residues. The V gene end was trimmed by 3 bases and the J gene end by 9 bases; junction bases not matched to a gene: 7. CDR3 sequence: CASSFTSGGPGTQYF. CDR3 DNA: TGTGCCAGCAGTTTTACTAGCGGGGGGCCCGGGACGCAGTATTTT.

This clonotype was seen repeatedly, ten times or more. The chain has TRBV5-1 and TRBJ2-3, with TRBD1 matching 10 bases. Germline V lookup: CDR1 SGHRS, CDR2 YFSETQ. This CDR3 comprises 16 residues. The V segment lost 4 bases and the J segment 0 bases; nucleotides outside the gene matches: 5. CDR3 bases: TGCGCCAGCAGCACTGGGACAGGGGCGAGCACAGATACGCAGTATTTT. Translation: CASSTGTGASTDTQYF.

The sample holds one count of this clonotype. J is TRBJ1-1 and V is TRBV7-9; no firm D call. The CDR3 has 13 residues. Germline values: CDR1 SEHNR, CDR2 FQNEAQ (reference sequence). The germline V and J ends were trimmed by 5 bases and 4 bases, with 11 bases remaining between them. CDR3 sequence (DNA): TGTGCCAGCAGCCAGGCCTCCGTCACTGAAGCTTTCTTT. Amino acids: CASSQASVTEAFF. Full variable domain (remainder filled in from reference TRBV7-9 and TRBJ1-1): DTGVSQNPRHKITKRGQNVTFRCDPISEHNRLYWYRQTLGQGPEFLTYFQNEAQLEKSRLLSDRFSAERPKGSFSTLEIQRTEQGDSAMYLCASSQASVTEAFFGQGTRLTVV.

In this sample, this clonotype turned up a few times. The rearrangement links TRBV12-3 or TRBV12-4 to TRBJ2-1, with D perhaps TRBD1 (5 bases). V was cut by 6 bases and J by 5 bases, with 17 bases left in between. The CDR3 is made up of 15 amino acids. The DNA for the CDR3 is TGTGCCAGCAGGACGACAGTGACCATCAACAATGAGCAGTTCTTC. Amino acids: CASRTTVTINNEQFF.

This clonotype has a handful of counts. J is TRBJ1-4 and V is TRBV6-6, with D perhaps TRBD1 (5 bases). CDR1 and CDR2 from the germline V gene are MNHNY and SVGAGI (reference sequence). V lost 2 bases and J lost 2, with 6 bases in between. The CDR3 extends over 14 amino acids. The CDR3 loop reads CASSYAGTNEKLFF. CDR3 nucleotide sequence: TGTGCCAGCAGTTACGCAGGGACTAATGAAAAACTGTTTTTT.

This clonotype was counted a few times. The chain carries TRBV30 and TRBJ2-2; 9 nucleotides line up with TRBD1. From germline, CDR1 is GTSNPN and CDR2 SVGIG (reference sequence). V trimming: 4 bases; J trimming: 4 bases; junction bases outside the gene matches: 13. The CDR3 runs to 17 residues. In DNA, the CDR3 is TGTGCCTGGAAGTTGGGACAGGGCTATCGGGTCACCGGGGAGCTGTTTTTT. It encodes CAWKLGQGYRVTGELFF.

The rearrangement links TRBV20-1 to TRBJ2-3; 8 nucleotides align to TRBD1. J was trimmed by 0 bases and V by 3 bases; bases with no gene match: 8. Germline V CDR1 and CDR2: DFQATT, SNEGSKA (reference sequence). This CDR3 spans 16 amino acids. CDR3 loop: CSARIPGQDSTDTQYF. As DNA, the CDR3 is TGCAGTGCTAGGATTCCGGGACAGGACAGCACAGATACGCAGTATTTT.

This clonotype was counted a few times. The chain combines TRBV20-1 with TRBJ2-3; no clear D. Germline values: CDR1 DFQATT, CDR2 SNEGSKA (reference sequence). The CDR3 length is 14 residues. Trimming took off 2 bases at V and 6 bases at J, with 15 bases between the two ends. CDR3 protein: CSARLGTKPDTQYF. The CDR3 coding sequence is TGCAGTGCTAGACTCGGAACTAAGCCCGATACGCAGTATTTT.

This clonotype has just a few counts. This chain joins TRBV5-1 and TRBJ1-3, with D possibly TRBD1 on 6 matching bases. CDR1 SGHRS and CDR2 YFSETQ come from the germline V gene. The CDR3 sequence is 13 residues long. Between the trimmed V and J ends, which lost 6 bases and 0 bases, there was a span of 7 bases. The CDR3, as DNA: TGCGCCAGCACACAGGGCTCTGGAAACACCATATATTTT. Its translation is CASTQGSGNTIYF.

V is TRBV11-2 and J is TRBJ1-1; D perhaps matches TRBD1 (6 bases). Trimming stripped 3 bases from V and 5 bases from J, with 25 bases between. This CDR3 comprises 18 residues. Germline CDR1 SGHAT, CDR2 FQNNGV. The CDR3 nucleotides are TGTGCCAGCAGCTTCATGCTAACGGGGGCCACAAGGGATACTGAAGCTTTCTTT. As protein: CASSFMLTGATRDTEAFF.

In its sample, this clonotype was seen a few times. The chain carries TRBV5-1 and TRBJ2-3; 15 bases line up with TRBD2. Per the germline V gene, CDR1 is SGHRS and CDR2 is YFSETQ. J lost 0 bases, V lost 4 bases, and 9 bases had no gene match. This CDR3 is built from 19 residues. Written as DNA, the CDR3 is TGCGCCAGCAGCCCGCACCCGGGACTAGCGGGAGGAAGCACAGATACGCAGTATTTT. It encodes CASSPHPGLAGGSTDTQYF.

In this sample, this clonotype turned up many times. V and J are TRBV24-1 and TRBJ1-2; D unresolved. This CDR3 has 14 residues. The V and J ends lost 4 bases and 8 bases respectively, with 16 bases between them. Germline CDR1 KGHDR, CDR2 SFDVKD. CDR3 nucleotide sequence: TGTGCCACCAGTGACAACGGACCAGAGGAGGGCTACACCTTC. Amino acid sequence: CATSDNGPEEGYTF.

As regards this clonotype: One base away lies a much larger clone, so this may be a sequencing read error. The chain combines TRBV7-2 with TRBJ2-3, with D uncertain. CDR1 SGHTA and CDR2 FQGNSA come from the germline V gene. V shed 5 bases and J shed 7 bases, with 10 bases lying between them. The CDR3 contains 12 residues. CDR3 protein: CASSIPWNTQYF. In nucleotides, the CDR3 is TGTGCCAGCAGCATCCCATGGAATACGCAGTATTTT.

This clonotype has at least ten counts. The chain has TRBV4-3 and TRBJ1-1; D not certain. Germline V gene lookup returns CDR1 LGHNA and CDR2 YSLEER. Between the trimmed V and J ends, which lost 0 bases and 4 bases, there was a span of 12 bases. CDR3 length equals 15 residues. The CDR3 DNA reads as TGCGCCAGCAGCCAAGATGAAGGTTTGGGCACTGAAGCTTTCTTT. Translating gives CASSQDEGLGTEAFF.

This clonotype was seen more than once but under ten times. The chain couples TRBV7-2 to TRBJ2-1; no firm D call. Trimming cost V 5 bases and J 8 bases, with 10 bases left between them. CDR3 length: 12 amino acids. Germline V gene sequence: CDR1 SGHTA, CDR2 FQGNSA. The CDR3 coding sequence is TGTGCCAGCAGCCCCTACGGTGATGAGCAGTTCTTC. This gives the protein CASSPYGDEQFF.

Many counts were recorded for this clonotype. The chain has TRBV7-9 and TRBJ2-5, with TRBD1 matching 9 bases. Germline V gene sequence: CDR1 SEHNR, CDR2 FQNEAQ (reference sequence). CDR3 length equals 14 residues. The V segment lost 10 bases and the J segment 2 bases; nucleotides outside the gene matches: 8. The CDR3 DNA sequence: TGTGCCACCCGGTCCGGACAGGGGCAAGAGACCCAGTACTTC. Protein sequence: CATRSGQGQETQYF.

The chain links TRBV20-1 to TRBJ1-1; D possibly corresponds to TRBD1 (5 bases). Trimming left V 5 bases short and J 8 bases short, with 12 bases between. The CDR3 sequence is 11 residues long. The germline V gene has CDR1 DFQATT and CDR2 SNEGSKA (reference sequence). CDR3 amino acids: CSAWLGGEAFF. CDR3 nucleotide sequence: TGCAGTGCTTGGCTGGGGGGAGAAGCTTTCTTT.